This passage covers 32 T cell receptor beta chains from one sample sequenced in a study of blood T cell repertoires in COVID-19. Profiled with immunoSEQ multiplex PCR; TCRdb holds only in-frame clones, not every one. The sample has about 81,000 clones; roughly 86% are singletons. Sequenced material: peripheral blood. Receptors originate from a human donor in a cohort sampled during active COVID-19.

J is TRBJ1-2 and V is TRBV5-6, with D tentatively TRBD1 (6 bases). V shed 3 bases and J shed 2 bases, with 14 bases lying between them. The CDR3 has 15 amino acids. Germline CDR1 SGHDT, CDR2 YYEEEE. DNA of the CDR3: TGTGCCAGCAGCTATACAGGGAATACCAACTATGGCTACACCTTC. Translation gives CASSYTGNTNYGYTF.

The rearrangement joins TRBV29-1 to TRBJ2-5; possibly TRBD2 for D (6 bases). The ends were cut back, 7 bases at V and 5 bases at J, with 32 bases in the middle. The CDR3 runs 18 residues. CDR1 is SQVTM and CDR2 is ANQGSEA in the germline V gene. The CDR3 DNA is TGCAGCGCAAACGGGACTCCCCTACATGAATCGAGTCGGGAGACCCAGTACTTC. Translating gives CSANGTPLHESSRETQYF. Combining the CDR3 with reference TRBV29-1 and TRBJ2-5 gives the whole variable domain SAVISQKPSRDICQRGTSLTIQCQVDSQVTMMFWYRQQPGQSLTLIATANQGSEATYESGFVIDKFPISRPNLTFSTLTVSNMSPEDSSIYLCSANGTPLHESSRETQYFGPGTRLLVL.

The gene calls are TRBV7-2 and TRBJ2-3; possibly TRBD1 for D (5 bases). Trimming removed 2 bases from V and 4 bases from J, with 13 bases in between. Germline V CDR1 and CDR2: SGHTA, FQGNSA. CDR3 length equals 15 residues. This CDR3 reads CASSLTTGTADTQYF. The CDR3 DNA is TGTGCCAGCAGCTTAACTACAGGTACAGCAGATACGCAGTATTTT. Filled out from reference TRBV7-2 and TRBJ2-3, the complete variable domain reads GAGVSQSPSNKVTEKGKDVELRCDPISGHTALYWYRQSLGQGLEFLIYFQGNSAPDKSGLPSDRFSAERTGGSVSTLTIQRTQQEDSAVYLCASSLTTGTADTQYFGPGTRLTVL.

The chain couples TRBV28 to TRBJ2-7; the match to TRBD2 covers 8 bases. The germline V gene has CDR1 MDHEN and CDR2 SYDVKM. The CDR3 loop spans 15 amino acids. V lost 3 bases and J lost 1; bases outside the gene matches: 5. CDR3 coding DNA: TGTGCCAGCAGTTTCAAACGGGAGGGTTCCTACGAGCAGTACTTC. It encodes CASSFKREGSYEQYF.

The chain couples TRBV24-1 to TRBJ1-5; weak D call: TRBD1 (5 bases). The CDR3 loop spans 14 amino acids. V was cut by 2 bases and J by 7 bases, with 11 bases left in between. Germline-derived CDR1 and CDR2 are KGHDR and SFDVKD. The CDR3 sequence is CATSDYGGNQPQHF. CDR3 bases: TGTGCCACCAGTGATTATGGGGGGAACCAGCCCCAGCATTTT.

The rearrangement uses TRBV6-1 and TRBJ2-5; tentatively, D is TRBD2 (5 bases). Trimming shortened V by 0 bases and J by 7 bases, and 12 bases separated the two germline ends. CDR3 length: 14 residues. CDR1 is MNHNS, CDR2 SASEGT, per germline. The CDR3 protein is CASSEANPAGTQYF. CDR3 in DNA: TGTGCCAGCAGTGAAGCGAACCCGGCGGGGACCCAGTACTTC.

V is TRBV5-4 and J is TRBJ1-2; D possibly corresponds to TRBD1 (6 bases). The ends were cut back, 9 bases at V and 4 bases at J, with 19 bases in the middle. CDR1 and CDR2 from the germline V gene are SGHNT and YYREEE (reference sequence). CDR3 size: 14 residues. The CDR3 is CATTPGTGSYGYTF. The CDR3 DNA sequence: TGTGCCACCACCCCGGGTACAGGGTCCTATGGCTACACCTTC.

Regarding this clone: The identical CDR3 is also encoded by other nucleotide sequences in the sample. V is TRBV12-3 or TRBV12-4 and J is TRBJ2-5; no definite D call. The CDR3 totals 11 residues. V lost 6 bases to trimming and J lost 5 bases, with 7 bases between them. This CDR3 reads CASSPLETQYF. The CDR3 bases are TGTGCCAGCAGCCCTCTTGAGACCCAGTACTTC.

This sequence joins TRBV6-5 and TRBJ2-7; 8 nucleotides match TRBD2. The V segment lost 5 bases and the J segment 4 bases; nucleotides outside the gene matches: 4. Germline lookup yields CDR1 MNHEY and CDR2 SVGAGI. The length of the CDR3 is 13 residues. This CDR3 reads CASSHRGGYEQYF. The DNA for the CDR3 is TGTGCCAGCAGTCACCGGGGGGGGTACGAGCAGTACTTC.

The rearrangement uses TRBV5-6 and TRBJ2-5, with D possibly being TRBD2 (5 bases). Trimming pared 1 base from V and 0 bases from J, leaving 10 bases between. From germline, CDR1 is SGHDT and CDR2 YYEEEE. The CDR3 is 15 amino acids. The CDR3 loop is CASSLMTDYQETQYF. CDR3 bases: TGTGCCAGCAGCTTGATGACGGACTACCAAGAGACCCAGTACTTC. The full variable domain, with the rest looked up from reference TRBV5-6 and TRBJ2-5, is DAGVTQSPTHLIKTRGQQVTLRCSPKSGHDTVSWYQQALGQGPQFIFQYYEEEERQRGNFPDRFSGHQFPNYSSELNVNALLLGDSALYLCASSLMTDYQETQYFGPGTRLLVL.

The chain couples TRBV11-2 to TRBJ2-6, with 8 positions matching TRBD1. The germline CDR1 and CDR2 sequences are SGHAT and FQNNGV. The CDR3 length is 18 residues. V lost 4 bases to trimming and J lost 2 bases; unmatched junction nucleotides: 10. The chain's CDR3 is CASSSTGTGITGANVLTF. The CDR3 DNA reads TGTGCCAGCAGCTCTACCGGGACAGGAATAACTGGGGCCAACGTCCTGACTTTC. Variable domain in full (rest from reference TRBV11-2 and TRBJ2-6): EAGVAQSPRYKIIEKRQSVAFWCNPISGHATLYWYQQILGQGPKLLIQFQNNGVVDDSQLPKDRFSAERLKGVDSTLKIQPAKLEDSAVYLCASSSTGTGITGANVLTFGAGSRLTVL.

The chain couples TRBV5-1 to TRBJ1-3, with 9 bases matching TRBD1. Germline V lookup: CDR1 SGHRS, CDR2 YFSETQ. The CDR3 covers 15 residues. The junction had 6 bases not matched to a gene; V was cut back by 4 bases and J by 4 bases. In DNA form, the CDR3 reads TGCGCCAGCAGCGTGGGACAGGGCTTAGGAAACACCATATATTTT. It yields the protein CASSVGQGLGNTIYF.

This rearrangement joins TRBV12-5 to TRBJ1-1; TRBD1 agrees at 7 bases. With V trimmed by 9 bases and J by 0 bases, 4 bases remained unmatched. Germline V gene sequence: CDR1 LGHNT, CDR2 FRNRAP. The CDR3 is 13 amino acids. The DNA of the CDR3 is TGTGCTAGCGTGACAGGGATGAACACTGAAGCTTTCTTT. Translating it yields CASVTGMNTEAFF. Full variable domain (missing parts from reference TRBV12-5 and TRBJ1-1): DARVTQTPRHKVTEMGQEVTMRCQPILGHNTVFWYRQTMMQGLELLAYFRNRAPLDDSGMPKDRFSAEMPDATLATLKIQPSEPRDSAVYFCASVTGMNTEAFFGQGTRLTVV.

The CDR3 DNA is TGTGCCAGCAGCTTATCTAGCGGGAGATGGGATGAGCAGTTCTTC. Translation: CASSLSSGRWDEQFF. V gene TRBV11-3 combines with J gene TRBJ2-1; 10 nucleotides match TRBD2. The V gene end was trimmed by 2 bases and the J gene end by 8 bases; junction bases not matched to a gene: 6. CDR1 is SGHNT and CDR2 is YENEEA in the germline V gene. CDR3 length equals 15 residues.

The chain uses TRBV19 and TRBJ2-3, with no clear D. The length of the CDR3 is 17 residues. With 3 bases removed from V and 2 bases from J, the gap between germline ends came to 18 bases. In germline, CDR1 is LNHDA, CDR2 SQIVND (reference sequence). The CDR3 here is CASSISPFWAVTDTQYF. As DNA, the CDR3 is TGTGCCAGTAGTATCAGCCCCTTTTGGGCCGTCACAGATACGCAGTATTTT.

The chain carries TRBV7-2 and TRBJ1-5, with a tentative D call TRBD1 (6 bases). CDR1 and CDR2 (germline): SGHTA, FQGNSA. Trimming took 5 bases from V and 2 from J, leaving 13 bases between them. The CDR3 is made up of 15 amino acids. CDR3 region: CASSQQGGGNQPQHF. The CDR3 DNA is TGTGCCAGCAGCCAACAGGGTGGGGGCAATCAGCCCCAGCATTTT.

This chain joins TRBV18 and TRBJ1-5; 10 positions agree with TRBD1. The junction had 8 bases not matched to a gene; V was cut back by 3 bases and J by 0 bases. From germline, CDR1 is KGHSH and CDR2 LQKENI. The CDR3 is made up of 18 amino acids. The CDR3 region has the DNA TGTGCCAGCTCACCTGACAGGGGGCTAACATATAGCAATCAGCCCCAGCATTTT. Amino acids: CASSPDRGLTYSNQPQHF.

The chain uses TRBV28 and TRBJ2-2; a possible D gene is TRBD2 (6 bases). The V end lost 6 bases, the J end lost 6 bases, and 17 bases lay between the germline ends. CDR3 length: 15 residues. CDR1 and CDR2 from the germline V gene are MDHEN and SYDVKM. CDR3 nucleotide sequence: TGTGCCAGCAGATCCGGGAGCCATGGCGCCGGGGAGCTGTTTTTT. This codes for CASRSGSHGAGELFF.

This clone was seen only a few times. The V and J genes are TRBV28 and TRBJ1-6, with TRBD1 as a possible D gene (5 bases). V dropped 2 bases and J dropped 4 bases, with 9 bases sitting between them. The CDR3 covers 15 residues. Germline V gene sequence: CDR1 MDHEN, CDR2 SYDVKM. CDR3: CASSLTTDYNSPLHF. The CDR3 DNA reads TGTGCCAGCAGTTTAACGACAGATTATAATTCACCCCTCCACTTT.

The V gene is TRBV2, the J gene TRBJ1-5; TRBD1 is a possible D gene (6 bases). The germline V gene has CDR1 SNHLY and CDR2 FYNNEI. Trimming pared 4 bases from V and 0 bases from J, leaving 10 bases between. The CDR3 loop spans 15 amino acids. CDR3 in DNA: TGTGCCAGCAGTGGGACAGCGACTAGCAATCAGCCCCAGCATTTT. This codes for CASSGTATSNQPQHF.

This clone was recorded once. V is TRBV3-1 (or the pseudogene TRBV3-2) and J is TRBJ2-7, with no clear D. The CDR3 sequence is 14 residues long. The V gene's germline CDR1 is LGHDT and CDR2 YNNKEL (reference sequence). V dropped 5 bases and J dropped 0 bases, with 11 bases sitting between them. The CDR3: CASSRSQSSYEQYF. The CDR3 DNA is TGTGCCAGCAGCAGGAGCCAAAGCTCCTACGAGCAGTACTTC.

V gene TRBV6-6 combines with J gene TRBJ1-2; tentative D call: TRBD1 (6 bases). The CDR3 extends over 16 amino acids. Per germline, CDR1 MNHNY and CDR2 SVGAGI (reference sequence). V lost 1 base to trimming and J lost 4 bases, with 16 bases between them. The CDR3 protein is CASSYFSGVSSYGYTF. CDR3 in DNA: TGTGCCAGCAGTTACTTTTCAGGGGTCTCGTCCTATGGCTACACCTTC.

This sequence joins TRBV30 and TRBJ2-5, with 7 bases identical to TRBD2. Germline assignment: CDR1 GTSNPN and CDR2 SVGIG (reference sequence). This CDR3 is built from 14 residues. The ends lost 8 bases at V and 5 bases at J; junction bases unmatched: 14. CDR3 protein: CARPSAAGRETQYF. The DNA of the CDR3 is TGTGCCCGTCCGTCGGCAGCGGGGAGGGAGACCCAGTACTTC.

The chain is built from TRBV10-3 and TRBJ1-2; TRBD1 is a possible D gene (5 bases). CDR1 and CDR2 (germline): ENHRY, SYGVKD. V lost 2 bases and J 1 base, leaving 8 bases between the germline ends. The CDR3 has 14 residues. The CDR3 protein is CAISEGQFNYGYTF. DNA for the CDR3: TGTGCCATCAGTGAGGGACAATTTAACTATGGCTACACCTTC.

J is TRBJ2-7 and V is TRBV5-5, with D uncertain. Germline values: CDR1 SGHKS, CDR2 YYEKEE (reference sequence). V lost 0 bases and J lost 3, with 7 bases in between. CDR3 length: 13 residues. CDR3 sequence reads: CASSLGASYEQYF. DNA of the CDR3: TGTGCCAGCAGCTTGGGTGCCAGCTACGAGCAGTACTTC.

CDR3 sequence: CASSQVPTGGFQETQYF. The CDR3 DNA is TGTGCCAGCAGCCAAGTACCCACAGGGGGCTTCCAAGAGACCCAGTACTTC. The J gene is TRBJ2-5, the V gene TRBV3-1 (or the pseudogene TRBV3-2); 9 bases match TRBD1. Germline values: CDR1 LGHDT, CDR2 YNNKEL (reference sequence). This CDR3 is built from 17 residues. The ends lost 1 base at V and 1 base at J; junction bases unmatched: 7.

This clone was observed a single time. The chain has TRBV10-3 and TRBJ2-1, with 10 nucleotides matching TRBD2. The CDR3 is made up of 14 amino acids. Germline V lookup: CDR1 ENHRY, CDR2 SYGVKD. With 7 bases clipped from V and 5 bases from J, the junction kept 5 bases outside the gene matches. The CDR3 loop reads CAITSSGGNNEQFF. The CDR3 DNA sequence: TGTGCCATCACTTCTAGCGGGGGCAACAATGAGCAGTTCTTC.

The chain has TRBV6-5 and TRBJ1-2; no definite D call. This CDR3 spans 13 amino acids. The V end lost 5 bases, the J end lost 4 bases, and 11 bases lay between the germline ends. CDR1 is MNHEY and CDR2 is SVGAGI in the germline V gene. The CDR3 loop reads CASSPVAPYGYTF. Written as DNA, the CDR3 is TGTGCCAGCAGTCCAGTAGCCCCCTATGGCTACACCTTC.

This clone occurred a few times. V is TRBV6-1 and J is TRBJ1-2, with a tentative D call TRBD1 (5 bases). Germline lookup yields CDR1 MNHNS and CDR2 SASEGT. The CDR3 spans 15 residues. V lost 2 bases and J 2 bases, leaving 12 bases between the germline ends. In DNA, the CDR3 is TGTGCCAGCAGTGAACGGGCAGGGTTGAACTATGGCTACACCTTC. Translating it yields CASSERAGLNYGYTF.

Regarding this clone: Its ends do not fully match the called genes, so a read error is possible. The rearrangement uses TRBV15 and TRBJ1-4; unclear D gene. CDR3 length: 13 amino acids. CDR1 and CDR2 from the germline V gene are LNHNV and YYDKDF (reference sequence). The CDR3 region is CATSRDPRLDCRF. The CDR3 DNA is TGTGCCACCAGCAGAGATCCCCGTTTGGACTGTCGCTTT. The full variable domain, in which reference TRBV15 and TRBJ1-4 provide the parts outside the CDR3, is DAMVIQNPRYQVTQFGKPVTLSCSQTLNHNVMYWYQQKSSQAPKLLFHYYDKDFNNEADTPDNFQSRRPNTSFCFLDIRSPGLGDTAMYLCATSRDPRLDCRFGSGTQLSVL.

V is TRBV6-2 or TRBV6-3 and J is TRBJ2-7, with D possibly being TRBD2 (5 bases). Per the germline V gene, CDR1 is MNHEY and CDR2 is SVGEGT. CDR3 length: 16 amino acids. With 4 bases removed from V and 3 bases from J, the gap between germline ends came to 19 bases. The CDR3 DNA follows: TGTGCCAGCAGTTCCGGTCGGGATAAGAGAAACTACGAGCAGTACTTC. Translated: CASSSGRDKRNYEQYF.

CDR3 nucleotides: TGTGCCACCCAAACAGGGATACAAGAGACCCAGTACTTC. It is translated as CATQTGIQETQYF. The V call is TRBV10-3, the J call TRBJ2-5; a possible D gene is TRBD1 (6 bases). V gave up 10 bases and J gave up 2 bases, with 14 bases separating them. The CDR3 contains 13 residues. Germline V gene sequence: CDR1 ENHRY, CDR2 SYGVKD.